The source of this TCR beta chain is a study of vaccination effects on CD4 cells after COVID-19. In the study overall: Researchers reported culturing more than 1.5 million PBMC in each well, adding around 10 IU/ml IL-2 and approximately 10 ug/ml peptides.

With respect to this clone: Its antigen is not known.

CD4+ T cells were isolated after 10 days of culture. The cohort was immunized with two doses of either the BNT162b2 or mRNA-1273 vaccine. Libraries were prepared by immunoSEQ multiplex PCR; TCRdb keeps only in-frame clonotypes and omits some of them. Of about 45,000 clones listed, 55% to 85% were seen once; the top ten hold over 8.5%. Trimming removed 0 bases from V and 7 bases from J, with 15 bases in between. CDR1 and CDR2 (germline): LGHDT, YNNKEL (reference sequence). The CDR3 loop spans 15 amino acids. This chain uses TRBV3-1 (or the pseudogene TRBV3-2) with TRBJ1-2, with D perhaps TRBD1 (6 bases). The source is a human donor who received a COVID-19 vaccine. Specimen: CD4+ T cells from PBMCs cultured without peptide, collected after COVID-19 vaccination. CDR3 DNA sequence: TGTGCCAGCAGCCAAGATATTACAGGGACGGGTGGCTACACCTTC. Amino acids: CASSQDITGTGGYTF.